Following are 28 T cell receptor beta chains from one sample sequenced in a study of Graves' ophthalmopathy and Graves' hyperthyroidism. Amplification of the TCR beta CDR3 regions used RNA transcripts (as template). Second-round multiplex PCR followed a first-round RT-PCR using HTBI primers. Using its own MiXCR run on the multiplex PCR reads, TCRdb lists one record per CDR3 protein. Among some 150,000 distinct CDR3 sequences listed, under 45% were seen once. Sequencing was done on a sample of peripheral blood. Source of these receptors: a man younger than 40 with Graves' ophthalmopathy.

This chain joins TRBV28 and TRBJ1-5, with D possibly matching TRBD1 (5 bases). CDR1 is MDHEN, CDR2 SYDVKM, per germline. The CDR3 length is 16 residues. V lost 7 bases to trimming and J lost 0 bases, with 16 bases between them. The DNA of the CDR3 is TGTGCCAGCATTGCTAGGGGTCGGTATAGCAATCAGCCCCAGCATTTT. It is translated as CASIARGRYSNQPQHF. Using reference TRBV28 and TRBJ1-5 for the parts outside the CDR3, the full variable domain is DVKVTQSSRYLVKRTGEKVFLECVQDMDHENMFWYRQDPGLGLRLIYFSYDVKMKEKGDIPEGYSVSREKKERFSLILESASTNQTSMYLCASIARGRYSNQPQHFGDGTRLSIL.

This clonotype was seen repeatedly, ten times or more. The chain combines TRBV6-5 with TRBJ1-2; the D is unclear. Between the trimmed V and J ends, which lost 3 bases and 7 bases, there was a span of 12 bases. The CDR3 has 13 amino acids. The germline CDR1 and CDR2 sequences are MNHEY and SVGAGI. The CDR3 nucleotides read TGTGCCAGCAGTTATAGGCGGTCTGCTGGCTACACCTTC. Translating it yields CASSYRRSAGYTF.

This clonotype was recorded many times. This rearrangement joins TRBV6-1 to TRBJ2-7, with 7 bases aligning to TRBD1. CDR1 MNHNS and CDR2 SASEGT come from the germline V gene. The junction had 11 bases not matched to a gene; V was cut back by 5 bases and J by 7 bases. There are 14 residues in the CDR3. The CDR3 here is CASSTRDSPKEQYF. CDR3 coding DNA: TGTGCCAGCAGTACCCGGGACAGCCCTAAGGAGCAGTACTTC.

V is TRBV20-1 and J is TRBJ2-2; TRBD1 is a possible D gene (5 bases). Trimming shortened V by 0 bases and J by 6 bases, and 8 bases separated the two germline ends. Germline assignment: CDR1 DFQATT and CDR2 SNEGSKA (reference sequence). This CDR3 has 13 amino acids. DNA of the CDR3: TGCAGTGCTAGAGATCAGGGTCCCGGGGAGCTGTTTTTT. This encodes CSARDQGPGELFF.

This clonotype turned up a few times. The chain links TRBV6-1 to TRBJ1-6; D remains unclear. Per the germline V gene, CDR1 is MNHNS and CDR2 is SASEGT. Trimming removed 3 bases from V and 5 bases from J, with 5 bases in between. The CDR3 is 13 amino acids. The DNA for the CDR3 is TGTGCCAGCAGTGACACTAATAATTCACCCCTCCACTTT. Residues: CASSDTNNSPLHF.

This clonotype was recorded at least ten times. The V call is TRBV7-2, the J call TRBJ2-4; 8 nucleotides line up with TRBD1. Germline CDR1 and CDR2: SGHTA and FQGNSA. J was trimmed by 7 bases and V by 6 bases; bases with no gene match: 5. This CDR3 is 13 amino acids long. CDR3 region: CASSSGGGNIQYF. DNA of the CDR3: TGTGCCAGCAGTTCAGGGGGCGGGAACATTCAGTACTTC. Full variable domain (outside the CDR3, taken from reference TRBV7-2 and TRBJ2-4): GAGVSQSPSNKVTEKGKDVELRCDPISGHTALYWYRQSLGQGLEFLIYFQGNSAPDKSGLPSDRFSAERTGGSVSTLTIQRTQQEDSAVYLCASSSGGGNIQYFGAGTRLSVL.

V gene TRBV9 combines with J gene TRBJ2-5; possible D gene TRBD1, 5 bases. V dropped 3 bases and J dropped 4 bases, with 7 bases sitting between them. The CDR3 has 12 residues. Germline V gene lookup returns CDR1 SGDLS and CDR2 YYNGEE. CDR3 residues: CASSGRAETQYF. CDR3 bases: TGTGCCAGCAGCGGCAGGGCAGAGACCCAGTACTTC.

This clonotype was counted at least ten times. The chain uses TRBV29-1 and TRBJ2-5, with D tentatively TRBD2 (6 bases). The ends were cut back, 3 bases at V and 1 base at J, with 24 bases in the middle. This CDR3 comprises 18 residues. Germline CDR1 reads SQVTM; CDR2 reads ANQGSEA. The CDR3 loop is CSVDGTGREVGAQETQYF. The CDR3 DNA sequence: TGCAGCGTTGACGGGACGGGCAGGGAGGTGGGAGCCCAAGAGACCCAGTACTTC.

This clonotype was counted at least ten times. The V call is TRBV30, the J call TRBJ1-3; D is undetermined. The CDR3 has 13 residues. Deletions cut 0 bases from V and 3 bases from J, with 6 bases between. Germline CDR1 GTSNPN, CDR2 SVGIG (reference sequence). The CDR3 region is CAWSVLYGNTIYF. The CDR3 DNA reads TGTGCCTGGAGTGTACTTTATGGAAACACCATATATTTT.

The rearrangement links TRBV19 to TRBJ1-5; a weak D match, TRBD1 (5 bases). CDR3 length equals 17 residues. Germline values: CDR1 LNHDA, CDR2 SQIVND (reference sequence). V lost 3 bases to trimming and J lost 1 base, with 16 bases between them. Here the CDR3 DNA reads TGTGCCAGTAGTATCCAGACAGTACTAAGGAGCAATCAGCCCCAGCATTTT. This translates into CASSIQTVLRSNQPQHF.

In its sample, this clonotype was seen many times. The chain combines TRBV6-5 with TRBJ2-7; weak D call: TRBD2 (6 bases). Germline V gene sequence: CDR1 MNHEY, CDR2 SVGAGI. The CDR3 is made up of 15 amino acids. The V and J ends lost 5 bases and 8 bases respectively, with 22 bases between them. CDR3 amino acids: CASSLPVGGSYKQYF. The CDR3 DNA reads TGTGCCAGCAGTCTCCCCGTTGGAGGGAGTTACAAGCAGTACTTC.

This clonotype was detected many times. Just one base apart from a much larger clone, this may be a read error. The chain combines TRBV2 with TRBJ2-7; TRBD1 matches 9 bases. V trimming: 5 bases; J trimming: 3 bases; junction bases outside the gene matches: 5. The CDR3 consists of 14 residues. Germline assignment: CDR1 SNHLY and CDR2 FYNNEI. CDR3 coding DNA: TGTGCCAGCAGTCCCGGGACAGGGAACTACGAGCAGTACTTC. It encodes CASSPGTGNYEQYF.

This clonotype appeared many times. The chain links TRBV6-2 or TRBV6-3 to TRBJ2-5, with 7 bases fitting TRBD1. V shed 7 bases and J 2 bases; nucleotides not matched to a gene: 16. Per the germline V gene, CDR1 is MNHEY and CDR2 is SVGEGT. The CDR3 has 17 amino acids. CDR3 protein: CASNKKPWGTEQETQYF. The CDR3 coding sequence is TGTGCCAGCAACAAAAAACCTTGGGGGACAGAACAAGAGACCCAGTACTTC.

This clonotype has ten or more counts. V is TRBV12-3 or TRBV12-4 and J is TRBJ1-3; D remains unclear. This CDR3 spans 15 amino acids. V lost 3 bases, J lost 3 bases, and 12 bases lay in between. As DNA, the CDR3 is TGTGCCAGCAGTTTGCCTTCCGGATTTGGAAACACCATATATTTT. This codes for CASSLPSGFGNTIYF.

This clonotype was seen at least ten times. J is TRBJ2-6 and V is TRBV5-1; no clear D gene. V shed 2 bases and J shed 2 bases, with 20 bases lying between them. The CDR3 runs 19 residues. CDR1 is SGHRS, CDR2 YFSETQ, per germline. The CDR3 loop reads CASSLTRQAVGAGANVLTF. CDR3 DNA: TGCGCCAGCAGCTTAACCCGCCAGGCGGTGGGTGCTGGGGCCAACGTCCTGACTTTC.

The chain couples TRBV6-5 to TRBJ2-5, with 7 bases identical to TRBD2. V trimming: 4 bases; J trimming: 7 bases; junction bases outside the gene matches: 6. Germline-derived CDR1 and CDR2 are MNHEY and SVGAGI. This CDR3 spans 13 amino acids. CDR3 nucleotide sequence: TGTGCCAGCAGTTCCGGGGGGTCGGGGACCCAGTACTTC. Its translation is CASSSGGSGTQYF.

This clonotype occurred many times. The V and J genes are TRBV11-2 and TRBJ1-1; maybe TRBD1 (5 bases). Trimming left V 7 bases short and J 4 bases short, with 13 bases between. This CDR3 is 13 amino acids long. The germline CDR1 and CDR2 sequences are SGHAT and FQNNGV. The CDR3, as DNA: TGTGCCAGCATCAGGGTGAGTGGCACTGAAGCTTTCTTT. It yields the protein CASIRVSGTEAFF.

This clonotype is medium-sized (0.01 to 0.1%) within its sample. CDR3 loop: CASSYLETQYF. CDR3 nucleotides: TGTGCCAGCAGTTACTTGGAGACCCAGTACTTC. V is TRBV6-2 or TRBV6-3 and J is TRBJ2-5; D not resolved. V gave up 1 base and J gave up 5 bases, with 2 bases separating them. CDR3 length equals 11 residues. Per germline, CDR1 MNHEY and CDR2 SVGEGT.

The chain joins TRBV12-3 or TRBV12-4 to TRBJ1-5, with TRBD1 matching over 9 bases. V was clipped by 5 bases and J by 5 bases; unmatched bases: 4. The CDR3 contains 14 residues. The CDR3 bases are TGTGCCAGCAGTGGGACAGGGAGTTATCAGCCCCAGCATTTT. As protein: CASSGTGSYQPQHF.

This chain connects TRBV27 to TRBJ1-1, with D perhaps TRBD1 (6 bases). The CDR3 loop spans 13 amino acids. The germline V gene has CDR1 MNHEY and CDR2 SMNVEV (reference sequence). Deletions cut 7 bases from V and 4 bases from J, with 13 bases between. Written as DNA, the CDR3 is TGTGCCAGCACCTTAGGCAGGGGCACTGAAGCTTTCTTT. It is translated as CASTLGRGTEAFF.

CDR3 bases: TGTGCCAGCAGTACCGGAGGTAAGGGTGTTACCTACGAGCAGTACTTC. It specifies CASSTGGKGVTYEQYF. This chain joins TRBV28 and TRBJ2-7; D may be TRBD2 (5 bases). The CDR3 contains 16 residues. The germline CDR1 and CDR2 sequences are MDHEN and SYDVKM. The V and J ends lost 5 bases and 2 bases respectively, with 19 bases between them.

This clonotype came up many times. The chain's CDR3 is CASRPGLAGDWANVLTF. The CDR3 bases are TGTGCCAGCAGACCGGGACTAGCGGGAGACTGGGCCAACGTCCTGACTTTC. This chain links TRBV6-6 with TRBJ2-6; TRBD2 agrees at 14 bases. V shed 6 bases, J shed 5 bases, and the junction held 6 bases outside the gene matches. The CDR3 length is 17 residues. The germline CDR1 and CDR2 sequences are MNHNY and SVGAGI (reference sequence).

This clonotype was observed at least ten times. This CDR3 reads CASQSGASYEQYF. CDR3 DNA sequence: TGTGCCAGCCAATCTGGTGCTTCCTACGAGCAGTACTTC. J is TRBJ2-7 and V is TRBV6-6; D is undetermined. Germline lookup yields CDR1 MNHNY and CDR2 SVGAGI (reference sequence). This CDR3 is 13 amino acids long. The V end lost 8 bases, the J end lost 1 base, and 12 bases lay between the germline ends.

The CDR3 DNA reads TGTGCCAGCAGCTTAGCTAGGGGCTCGAATAATTCACCCCTCCACTTT. Translating gives CASSLARGSNNSPLHF. The gene calls are TRBV7-2 and TRBJ1-6; TRBD1 is a possible D gene (5 bases). This CDR3 region has 16 residues. V lost 0 bases, J lost 5 bases, and 11 bases lay in between. Germline V gene data show CDR1 as SGHTA and CDR2 as FQGNSA.

V usage is TRBV6-1 and J usage is TRBJ2-7; 7 nucleotides align to TRBD1. V shed 7 bases and J 2 bases; nucleotides not matched to a gene: 5. CDR3 size: 13 residues. The V gene's germline CDR1 is MNHNS and CDR2 SASEGT. CDR3 coding DNA: TGTGCCAGCAACGACAGGGTTACCTACGAGCAGTACTTC. Its protein product is CASNDRVTYEQYF.

The chain is built from TRBV11-2 and TRBJ2-7, with TRBD1 matching 9 bases. Unmatched junction bases numbered 12, after V lost 3 bases and J lost 6 bases. The germline gives CDR1 SGHAT, CDR2 FQNNGV. The CDR3 contains 16 residues. CDR3 in amino acids: CASSLNRDRELSEQYF. The CDR3 nucleotides read TGTGCCAGCAGCTTGAACCGGGACAGGGAATTAAGCGAGCAGTACTTC. Supplemented by reference TRBV11-2 and TRBJ2-7, the full variable domain reads EAGVAQSPRYKIIEKRQSVAFWCNPISGHATLYWYQQILGQGPKLLIQFQNNGVVDDSQLPKDRFSAERLKGVDSTLKIQPAKLEDSAVYLCASSLNRDRELSEQYFGPGTRLTVT.

This clonotype was counted once. The rearrangement links TRBV12-3 or TRBV12-4 to TRBJ1-1, with 11 bases lining up with TRBD1. V lost 5 bases, J lost 2 bases, and 13 bases stayed unmatched. The CDR3 is made up of 18 amino acids. For the CDR3, the DNA is TGTGCCAGCAGTCCAATTCCGGGACAGGGGGTCGGAAACACTGAAGCTTTCTTT. It encodes CASSPIPGQGVGNTEAFF.

CDR3 DNA: TGTGCCAGCAGCTTATGGGTGGACTCAGAGACCCAGTACTTC. This codes for CASSLWVDSETQYF. The J gene is TRBJ2-5, the V gene TRBV11-2; a possible D gene is TRBD2 (5 bases). The length of the CDR3 is 14 residues. With 2 bases removed from V and 4 bases from J, the gap between germline ends came to 11 bases. In germline, CDR1 is SGHAT, CDR2 FQNNGV.